These 30 T cell receptor beta chains originate from one sample sequenced in a study of T cells in pancreatic ductal adenocarcinoma. Generated by immunoSEQ multiplex PCR, the TCRdb table keeps only in-frame clones and is missing some. The data hold 30,000 or so clones, with over 85% observed a single time. No neoadjuvant therapy was given to the selected pancreatic ductal adenocarcinoma patients before their surgery. The sample was PBMCs. These receptors all come from a human donor with pancreatic ductal adenocarcinoma.

The genes are TRBV4-1 and TRBJ2-1; TRBD2 matches at 7 bases. The CDR3 runs 15 residues. Germline V gene data show CDR1 as MGHRA and CDR2 as YSYEKL. Losses at the gene ends were 4 bases for V and 0 bases for J; bases not matched to a gene: 3. CDR3 residues: CASSPLAGSYNEQFF. CDR3 bases: TGCGCCAGCAGCCCGTTAGCGGGCTCCTACAATGAGCAGTTCTTC.

CDR3 in DNA: TGTGCCATCAGTTTACAGGGGGAGGATGGCTACACCTTC. Amino acid sequence: CAISLQGEDGYTF. The V call is TRBV10-3, the J call TRBJ1-2; 8 nucleotides match TRBD1. CDR3 size: 13 residues. The germline CDR1 and CDR2 sequences are ENHRY and SYGVKD. V lost 5 bases, J lost 6 bases, and 5 bases stayed unmatched.

The chain uses TRBV21-1 and TRBJ2-2; the table's TRBD1 call for D was not verified on the DNA. TRBV21-1 is marked as a pseudogene. The CDR3 covers 17 residues. The CDR3 here is CASRPNGQAFDTGELFF. The CDR3 DNA reads as TGTGCCAGCAGACCCAATGGACAGGCGTTTGACACCGGGGAGCTGTTTTTT.

The chain combines TRBV19 with TRBJ1-5; 7 bases are shared with TRBD1. The CDR3 has 16 residues. CDR1 LNHDA and CDR2 SQIVND come from the germline V gene (reference sequence). The trim removed 0 bases at V and 7 bases at J, leaving 9 bases unmatched. This chain's CDR3 is CASSIDSGQVGQPQHF. The CDR3 nucleotides are TGTGCCAGTAGTATAGATTCCGGACAGGTCGGCCAGCCCCAGCATTTT.

The rearrangement joins TRBV5-5 to TRBJ2-7; 8 bases map to TRBD1. The germline CDR1 and CDR2 sequences are SGHKS and YYEKEE (reference sequence). CDR3 length: 15 residues. J lost 6 bases, V lost 4 bases, and 12 bases had no gene match. In nucleotides, the CDR3 is TGTGCCAGCAGCCAAGATGAGACAGGGGAGATCGAGCAGTACTTC. Encoded protein: CASSQDETGEIEQYF.

V usage is TRBV6-5 and J usage is TRBJ2-7; D is uncertain. CDR3 length equals 15 residues. CDR1 and CDR2 from the germline V gene are MNHEY and SVGAGI. The V end was cut by 2 bases, the J end by 3 bases, with 14 bases between. CDR3 region: CASSYAQKGYYEQYF. CDR3 bases: TGTGCCAGCAGTTACGCGCAGAAAGGGTACTACGAGCAGTACTTC.

V gene TRBV5-1 combines with J gene TRBJ1-1; possible D gene TRBD1, 5 bases. CDR3 length: 13 residues. CDR1 and CDR2 from the germline V gene are SGHRS and YFSETQ. The V and J ends lost 0 bases and 5 bases respectively, with 8 bases between them. The CDR3 is CASSLGAGTEAFF. The CDR3 DNA is TGCGCCAGCAGCTTGGGAGCAGGGACTGAAGCTTTCTTT.

The CDR3 sequence: CASSLHGREGRYEQYF. The DNA for the CDR3 is TGTGCCAGCAGTTTGCATGGTCGGGAGGGCCGGTACGAGCAGTACTTC. The rearrangement links TRBV28 to TRBJ2-7; 8 nucleotides align to TRBD2. The CDR3 is made up of 16 amino acids. Germline V CDR1 and CDR2: MDHEN, SYDVKM. V lost 3 bases, J lost 4 bases, and 11 bases stayed unmatched.

This chain joins TRBV7-2 and TRBJ2-7; D is unresolved. CDR1 SGHTA and CDR2 FQGNSA come from the germline V gene. V lost 1 base, J lost 3 bases, and 7 bases lay in between. The CDR3 spans 13 residues. Here the CDR3 DNA reads TGTGCCAGCAGCTTAGGCGGAGTCTACGAGCAGTACTTC. Protein product: CASSLGGVYEQYF.

The V and J genes are TRBV15 and TRBJ1-5; D unresolved. The V end was cut by 0 bases, the J end by 4 bases, with 4 bases between. Germline V gene lookup returns CDR1 LNHNV and CDR2 YYDKDF (reference sequence). CDR3 size: 13 residues. CDR3 bases: TGTGCCACCAGCAGAGATTTAAATCAGCCCCAGCATTTT. Protein sequence: CATSRDLNQPQHF.

The chain joins TRBV6-5 to TRBJ1-2, with 7 bases fitting TRBD1. V lost 3 bases and J lost 7; bases outside the gene matches: 5. Germline V gives CDR1 MNHEY, CDR2 SVGAGI. The CDR3 is 13 residues long. The CDR3: CASSYRQGGGYTF. The DNA for the CDR3 is TGTGCCAGCAGTTATAGACAGGGAGGTGGCTACACCTTC.

The chain employs TRBV6-4 and TRBJ2-1; 9 positions match TRBD2. The CDR3 is 14 residues long. CDR1 MRHNA and CDR2 SNTAGT come from the germline V gene. The V and J ends lost 5 bases and 4 bases, in that order; junction bases with no gene match: 3. The CDR3 DNA is TGTGCCAGCAGTAGCGGGAGGAATTACAATGAGCAGTTCTTC. Translating gives CASSSGRNYNEQFF.

The genes are TRBV19 and TRBJ2-7; D ambiguous. Germline-derived CDR1 and CDR2 are LNHDA and SQIVND (reference sequence). The CDR3 has 13 residues. With 3 bases removed from V and 3 bases from J, the gap between germline ends came to 9 bases. The CDR3 is CASSIGLDYEQYF. CDR3 nucleotide sequence: TGTGCCAGTAGTATCGGGCTAGACTACGAGCAGTACTTC.

The chain combines TRBV10-3 with TRBJ1-2; 8 bases are a match to TRBD1. The CDR3 totals 16 residues. CDR1 and CDR2 from the germline V gene are ENHRY and SYGVKD. Trimming cost V 6 bases and J 0 bases; bases outside gene matches: 9. The DNA for the CDR3 is TGTGCCATCAGAGGCAATGACAGGGGATCTAACTATGGCTACACCTTC. Translated, it gives CAIRGNDRGSNYGYTF.

This rearrangement joins TRBV11-2 to TRBJ2-7; 7 bases line up with TRBD2. This CDR3 is 18 amino acids long. The J segment lost 2 bases and the V segment lost 5 bases, leaving 18 bases of the junction unmatched. Germline V gene lookup returns CDR1 SGHAT and CDR2 FQNNGV. CDR3 in amino acids: CASSPISRAGATPYEQYF. The CDR3 coding sequence is TGTGCCAGCAGCCCCATAAGCCGGGCGGGAGCTACCCCCTACGAGCAGTACTTC.

V is TRBV29-1 and J is TRBJ2-4; 9 bases line up with TRBD1. The CDR3 length is 15 residues. The trim removed 4 bases at V and 2 bases at J, leaving 6 bases unmatched. The germline V gene encodes CDR1 SQVTM and CDR2 ANQGSEA. This chain's CDR3 is CSVAGTGKSKNIQYF. Written as DNA, the CDR3 is TGCAGCGTTGCCGGGACAGGGAAATCCAAAAACATTCAGTACTTC.

In this sample, this clone turned up once. The J gene is TRBJ1-1, the V gene TRBV5-1; D is unclear. Germline V CDR1 and CDR2: SGHRS, YFSETQ. Trimming took 1 base from V and 3 from J, leaving 10 bases between them. CDR3 size: 14 residues. For the CDR3, the DNA is TGCGCCAGCAGCTTGTCGGGTTGGGACACTGAAGCTTTCTTT. Its translation: CASSLSGWDTEAFF. Full variable domain (outside the CDR3, taken from reference TRBV5-1 and TRBJ1-1): KAGVTQTPRYLIKTRGQQVTLSCSPISGHRSVSWYQQTPGQGLQFLFEYFSETQRNKGNFPGRFSGRQFSNSRSEMNVSTLELGDSALYLCASSLSGWDTEAFFGQGTRLTVV.

The chain uses TRBV6-1 and TRBJ1-1; no clear D. Germline V gene data show CDR1 as MNHNS and CDR2 as SASEGT. V was shortened by 2 bases and J by 1 base, with 5 bases between the two germline ends. CDR3 length: 13 amino acids. The CDR3 nucleotides read TGTGCCAGCAGTGAACGAGAGAACACTGAAGCTTTCTTT. Translating it yields CASSERENTEAFF.

The V call is TRBV5-1, the J call TRBJ1-2, with D possibly TRBD1 on 6 matching bases. The V end was cut by 3 bases, the J end by 1 base, with 22 bases between. Germline V gene sequence: CDR1 SGHRS, CDR2 YFSETQ. There are 18 residues in the CDR3. CDR3 nucleotide sequence: TGCGCCAGCAGCTCATCTCCTACGGGCAGGGGCGTTAACTATGGCTACACCTTC. Its protein product is CASSSSPTGRGVNYGYTF. Based on the CDR3 plus reference TRBV5-1 and TRBJ1-2, the full variable domain is KAGVTQTPRYLIKTRGQQVTLSCSPISGHRSVSWYQQTPGQGLQFLFEYFSETQRNKGNFPGRFSGRQFSNSRSEMNVSTLELGDSALYLCASSSSPTGRGVNYGYTFGSGTRLTVV.

The chain is built from TRBV4-2 and TRBJ2-2; no clear D gene. Germline CDR1 LGHNA, CDR2 YNFKEQ. Trimming pared 0 bases from V and 1 base from J, leaving 9 bases between. This CDR3 has 16 residues. CDR3 protein: CASSQDRLGNTGELFF. For the CDR3, the DNA is TGTGCCAGCAGCCAAGATCGTCTAGGGAACACCGGGGAGCTGTTTTTT.

This clone was observed a few times. V gene TRBV4-2 combines with J gene TRBJ2-7; 10 positions match TRBD1. The CDR3 runs to 17 residues. The V gene end was trimmed by 0 bases and the J gene end by 1 base; junction bases not matched to a gene: 6. From germline, CDR1 is LGHNA and CDR2 YNFKEQ. CDR3 region: CASSQEGRTGGSYEQYF. The CDR3, as DNA: TGTGCCAGCAGCCAAGAGGGAAGGACAGGGGGATCCTACGAGCAGTACTTC.

CDR3 coding DNA: TGTGCCAGTAGTTCCGCACTACATAGCAATCAGCCCCAGCATTTT. Translated: CASSSALHSNQPQHF. The chain joins TRBV19 to TRBJ1-5; D unresolved. Trimming removed 5 bases at V and 0 bases at J, with 11 bases between. The CDR3 is made up of 15 amino acids. Germline V CDR1 and CDR2: LNHDA, SQIVND (reference sequence).

The rearrangement uses TRBV27 and TRBJ1-1; maybe TRBD1 (6 bases). The CDR3 covers 15 residues. V was clipped by 8 bases and J by 1 base, with 17 bases between them. Germline V CDR1 and CDR2: MNHEY, SMNVEV (reference sequence). CDR3 protein: CASWRTARPNTEAFF. CDR3 sequence (DNA): TGTGCCAGCTGGAGGACAGCTAGACCGAACACTGAAGCTTTCTTT.

The chain has TRBV5-8 and TRBJ2-3; TRBD2 is a possible D gene (7 bases). The CDR3 contains 13 residues. Germline V gene sequence: CDR1 SGHTS, CDR2 YDEGEE. Trimming shortened V by 2 bases and J by 5 bases, and 9 bases separated the two germline ends. The CDR3 DNA reads TGTGCCAGCAGCTTAGGGGGGGAAGATACGCAGTATTTT. This gives the protein CASSLGGEDTQYF.

This chain connects TRBV30 to TRBJ2-1, with 14 nucleotides matching TRBD2. Per the germline V gene, CDR1 is GTSNPN and CDR2 is SVGIG (reference sequence). This CDR3 region has 15 residues. The V segment lost 1 base and the J segment 8 bases; nucleotides outside the gene matches: 4. The DNA of the CDR3 is TGTGCCTGGAGTGAATCGGGACTAGCGGGAGATGAGCAGTTCTTC. This gives the protein CAWSESGLAGDEQFF. The full variable domain, completed using reference TRBV30 and TRBJ2-1, is SQTIHQWPATLVQPVGSPLSLECTVEGTSNPNLYWYRQAAGRGLQLLFYSVGIGQISSEVPQNLSASRPQDRQFILSSKKLLLSDSGFYLCAWSESGLAGDEQFFGPGTRLTVL.

The chain carries TRBV7-9 and TRBJ1-1; D gene uncertain. There are 13 residues in the CDR3. Per germline, CDR1 SEHNR and CDR2 FQNEAQ (reference sequence). V lost 4 bases and J 6 bases, leaving 12 bases between the germline ends. The CDR3 region is CASSWGFLPEAFF. In nucleotides, the CDR3 is TGTGCCAGCAGCTGGGGTTTTCTTCCTGAAGCTTTCTTT.

The chain links TRBV6-4 to TRBJ2-3; 8 nucleotides match TRBD2. The CDR3 is made up of 14 amino acids. The junction had 2 bases not matched to a gene; V was cut back by 5 bases and J by 1 base. Germline CDR1 MRHNA, CDR2 SNTAGT. As DNA, the CDR3 is TGTGCCAGCAGTCCTAGCGGGCGCACAGATACGCAGTATTTT. The encoded protein is CASSPSGRTDTQYF.

V usage is TRBV19 and J usage is TRBJ2-1; TRBD2 matches 8 bases. The CDR3 sequence is 15 residues long. Trimming took 3 bases from V and 6 from J; bases not matched to a gene: 7. Germline V CDR1 and CDR2: LNHDA, SQIVND (reference sequence). The CDR3 sequence is CASSIEELAGNEQFF. In DNA form, the CDR3 reads TGTGCCAGTAGTATTGAGGAGCTAGCGGGCAATGAGCAGTTCTTC.

The V gene is TRBV19, the J gene TRBJ1-5; 12 bases match TRBD1. Germline CDR1 LNHDA, CDR2 SQIVND (reference sequence). J was trimmed by 9 bases and V by 5 bases; bases with no gene match: 11. The CDR3 runs 16 residues. Here the CDR3 DNA reads TGTGCCAGTAGTCCTAGGGGACAGGGGGCTCTCGGGCCCCAGCATTTT. Translation: CASSPRGQGALGPQHF.

The sample holds one count of this clone. This chain uses TRBV5-1 with TRBJ2-7; the match to TRBD2 covers 7 bases. There are 15 residues in the CDR3. Germline assignment: CDR1 SGHRS and CDR2 YFSETQ. The V and J ends lost 2 bases and 2 bases, in that order; junction bases with no gene match: 7. In DNA form, the CDR3 reads TGCGCCAGCAGCTTAGGGGCGGGAGAGACCTACGAGCAGTACTTC. Protein product: CASSLGAGETYEQYF.